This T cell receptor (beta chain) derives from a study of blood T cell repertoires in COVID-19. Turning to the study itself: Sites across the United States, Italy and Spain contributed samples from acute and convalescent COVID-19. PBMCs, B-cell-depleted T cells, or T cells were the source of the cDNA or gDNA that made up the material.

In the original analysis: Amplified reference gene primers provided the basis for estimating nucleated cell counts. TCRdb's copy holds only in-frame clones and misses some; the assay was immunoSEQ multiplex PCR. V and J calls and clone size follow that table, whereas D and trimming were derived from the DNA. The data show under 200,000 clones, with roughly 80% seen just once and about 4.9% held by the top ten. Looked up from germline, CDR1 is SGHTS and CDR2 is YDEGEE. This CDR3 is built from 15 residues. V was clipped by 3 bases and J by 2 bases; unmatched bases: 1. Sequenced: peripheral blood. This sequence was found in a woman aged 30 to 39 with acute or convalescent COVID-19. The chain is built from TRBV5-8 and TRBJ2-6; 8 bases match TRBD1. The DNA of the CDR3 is TGTGCCAGCAGCTCGACAGGGGCTGGGGCCAACGTCCTGACTTTC. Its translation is CASSSTGAGANVLTF.